A selection of T cell receptor beta chains follows, all from one sample in a study of vaccination and CD4 T cells after COVID-19. TCRdb recomputed calls from the PCR reads with MiXCR, one row per CDR3 protein. The table includes some 26,000 distinct CDR3 sequences, 51% detected once. Here the sequenced sample was CD4+ T cells from blood, taken about 7 months after SARS-CoV-2 vaccination. All receptors derive from a human donor who had recovered from COVID-19. Both conserved end residues are trimmed from each CDR3. The order of the fields is D gene, V gene, CDR3 protein. The D gene is left open where the match is weak.

TRBD2 TRBV15 ATSRATGLAGSYEQY
- TRBV10-3 AISESPADDPNTIY
TRBD1 TRBV7-2 ASSARPGTGGGEQY
TRBD2 TRBV6-2/TRBV6-3 ASSYSRSGRTDTQY
- TRBV7-9 ASSLGQTQPQH
- TRBV6-1 ASNSGTPSRQPQH
TRBD1 TRBV20-1 SAGHRDRAYEQY
- TRBV27 ASSPQTYQETQY
TRBD2 TRBV19 ASSRGTSSQETQY
- TRBV20-1 SATHLNIQY
TRBD1 TRBV15 ATPRDRTDQPQH
TRBD2 TRBV19 ASSAPLAGGDEQY
- TRBV19 ASSPPGPRSYEQY
- TRBV2 ASSYTGNTEAF
- TRBV15 ATSSTSRGTEAF
- TRBV7-9 ASSLETGGMTDTQY
TRBD2 TRBV28 ASSSGTSPYNEQF
TRBD2 TRBV20-1 SARDSLAGAKNIQY
TRBD2 TRBV7-9 ASSPPLADQETQY
- TRBV7-3 ASSPGSGKLTEAF
- TRBV6-1 ASSEIGLGAAYGYT
- TRBV2 ASSDDATRKQY
- TRBV20-1 SARDYQATYEQY
- TRBV6-1 ASSENSFRAYEQY
- TRBV2 ASRGDETIYGYT
- TRBV12-3/TRBV12-4 ASSSLEETQY
TRBD1 TRBV4-3 ASSQYTGVQPQH
TRBD1 TRBV10-3 AISAGTGVETQY
- TRBV20-1 SAQWRRASYNEQF
- TRBV20-1 SARDGAGRGRIYEQY
- TRBV28 ASRTPRGRETQY
- TRBV7-9 ASSLIGSGNTIY
TRBD1 TRBV29-1 SVADREVGYGYT
TRBD1 TRBV28 ASSFSRQGAYGYT
- TRBV6-2/TRBV6-3 ASSLNRGQPQH
TRBD1 TRBV6-1 ASSTTGGPNYGYT
- TRBV18 ASSPDGVQPQH
TRBD1 TRBV7-8 ASSTLGTGGPNQPQH